This passage covers 32 T cell receptor beta chains from one sample sequenced in a study of patients and donors after allogeneic stem cell transplantation. TCRdb itself ran the RT-PCR reads through MiXCR, one entry per CDR3 protein. The sample has about 410,000 distinct CDR3 sequences, 16% seen once. The sequenced sample was blood, either unsorted or a sorted T cell fraction (not recorded which). The receptors stem from a human donor who was either an allogeneic HSCT recipient or a stem cell or donor lymphocyte infusion donor (not recorded which). It is not recorded whose cells these are; they may come from a transplant donor.

This clonotype has ten or more counts. The chain links TRBV5-1 to TRBJ2-4; a possible D gene is TRBD1 (6 bases). Germline loops: CDR1 SGHRS, CDR2 YFSETQ. The germline V and J ends were trimmed by 4 bases and 6 bases, with 11 bases remaining between them. The CDR3 runs to 13 residues. The CDR3 coding sequence is TGCGCCAGCAGCCTGGGACAATCAAACATTCAGTACTTC. Protein product: CASSLGQSNIQYF.

This clonotype was counted many times. The V call is TRBV7-9, the J call TRBJ1-1, with TRBD1 as a possible D gene (6 bases). This CDR3 has 15 residues. Germline CDR1 is SEHNR and CDR2 is FQNEAQ (reference sequence). Trimming stripped 5 bases from V and 5 bases from J, with 18 bases between. CDR3 in amino acids: CASSIRAGAGTEAFF. The CDR3 DNA sequence: TGTGCCAGCAGCATCCGAGCAGGGGCAGGGACTGAAGCTTTCTTT.

This clonotype was counted only a few times. The gene calls are TRBV9 and TRBJ1-1, with D uncertain. CDR3 length equals 14 residues. Germline CDR1 is SGDLS and CDR2 is YYNGEE. The V end lost 8 bases, the J end lost 1 base, and 15 bases lay between the germline ends. The CDR3 loop reads CASSPFLGNTEAFF. The CDR3 nucleotides are TGTGCCAGTAGCCCTTTTTTGGGGAACACTGAAGCTTTCTTT.

The gene calls are TRBV2 and TRBJ1-5; D is possibly TRBD1 (5 bases). The germline CDR1 and CDR2 sequences are SNHLY and FYNNEI. The V end lost 3 bases, the J end lost 0 bases, and 9 bases lay between the germline ends. CDR3 length: 15 residues. The CDR3 DNA is TGTGCCAGCAGTGACGGGGGATTTAGCAATCAGCCCCAGCATTTT. It yields the protein CASSDGGFSNQPQHF. The whole variable domain, remainder taken from reference TRBV2 and TRBJ1-5, is EPEVTQTPSHQVTQMGQEVILRCVPISNHLYFYWYRQILGQKVEFLVSFYNNEISEKSEIFDDQFSVERPDGSNFTLKIRSTKLEDSAMYFCASSDGGFSNQPQHFGDGTRLSIL.

The genes are TRBV19 and TRBJ1-1; D is unresolved. Trimming removed 6 bases at V and 0 bases at J, with 11 bases between. Germline values: CDR1 LNHDA, CDR2 SQIVND (reference sequence). The CDR3 runs to 14 residues. In DNA, the CDR3 is TGTGCCAGTAGGCCCCGGGCCTTGAACACTGAAGCTTTCTTT. Amino acid sequence: CASRPRALNTEAFF.

This clonotype has more than one count but fewer than ten. The chain couples TRBV25-1 to TRBJ1-2, with unresolved D. The CDR3 totals 13 residues. Trimming pared 3 bases from V and 5 bases from J, leaving 10 bases between. CDR1 is MGHDK, CDR2 SYGVNS, per germline. The CDR3 region is CASSDHRKYGYTF. In nucleotides, the CDR3 is TGTGCCAGCAGTGATCACAGAAAATATGGCTACACCTTC.

The rearrangement joins TRBV2 to TRBJ1-2; a possible D gene is TRBD1 (5 bases). Germline V lookup: CDR1 SNHLY, CDR2 FYNNEI. The CDR3 runs to 12 residues. Trimming stripped 6 bases from V and 7 bases from J, with 12 bases between. In nucleotides, the CDR3 is TGTGCCAGCAGGAGGGGAGTCCGTGGCTACACCTTC. Amino acid sequence: CASRRGVRGYTF.

This clonotype was recorded a few times. V is TRBV9 and J is TRBJ2-1; TRBD2 aligns across 7 bases. This CDR3 region has 17 residues. Germline V gives CDR1 SGDLS, CDR2 YYNGEE. V trimming: 3 bases; J trimming: 7 bases; junction bases outside the gene matches: 16. The CDR3 here is CASSGISASGRPNEQFF. CDR3 coding DNA: TGTGCCAGCAGCGGGATCTCAGCTAGCGGCCGCCCTAATGAGCAGTTCTTC.

This clonotype has just a few counts. The chain recombines TRBV5-1 with TRBJ2-3; 7 nucleotides match TRBD1. Germline CDR1 SGHRS, CDR2 YFSETQ. This CDR3 has 13 amino acids. V shed 2 bases, J shed 6 bases, and the junction held 3 bases outside the gene matches. CDR3 sequence reads: CASSLSGGDTQYF. The CDR3 nucleotides read TGCGCCAGCAGCTTATCAGGGGGTGATACGCAGTATTTT.

V and J are TRBV12-3 or TRBV12-4 and TRBJ2-7; 9 positions match TRBD1. V trimming: 6 bases; J trimming: 3 bases; junction bases outside the gene matches: 15. CDR3 length: 17 amino acids. CDR3 DNA: TGTGCCAGCAGGTCCCCCGGGACAGGGTCCCATAACTACGAGCAGTACTTC. Its translation: CASRSPGTGSHNYEQYF.

This clonotype came up a few times. The V and J genes are TRBV27 and TRBJ2-7, with 9 positions matching TRBD2. The germline V gene has CDR1 MNHEY and CDR2 SMNVEV (reference sequence). V was pared by 2 bases and J by 4 bases, with 6 bases of the junction left unmatched. The CDR3 extends over 15 amino acids. As DNA, the CDR3 is TGTGCCAGCAGTTTAGCGGTAGCGGGAGTGTACGAGCAGTACTTC. Translating it yields CASSLAVAGVYEQYF.

V usage is TRBV6-1 and J usage is TRBJ2-6; D is possibly TRBD1 (6 bases). Germline values: CDR1 MNHNS, CDR2 SASEGT. V lost 6 bases and J 3 bases, leaving 9 bases between the germline ends. This CDR3 is built from 14 residues. The CDR3 here is CASSSGVGANVLTF. In nucleotides, the CDR3 is TGTGCCAGCAGCTCAGGGGTTGGGGCCAACGTCCTGACTTTC.

The V call is TRBV15, the J call TRBJ2-7; 7 positions match TRBD2. The ends lost 0 bases at V and 2 bases at J; junction bases unmatched: 7. CDR1 and CDR2 (germline): LNHNV, YYDKDF (reference sequence). The CDR3 runs to 16 residues. CDR3 region: CATSRDMWGGTYEQYF. CDR3 in DNA: TGTGCCACCAGCAGAGATATGTGGGGAGGGACCTACGAGCAGTACTTC.

This clonotype was picked up many times. The genes are TRBV12-3 or TRBV12-4 and TRBJ2-4; D possibly corresponds to TRBD2 (6 bases). V was pared by 3 bases and J by 1 base, with 7 bases between. The CDR3 sequence is 14 residues long. CDR3 DNA sequence: TGTGCCAGCAGTTTCGGGAGCGCCAAAAACATTCAGTACTTC. This sequence encodes CASSFGSAKNIQYF.

V and J are TRBV7-2 and TRBJ1-6; 9 bases agree with TRBD1. The germline CDR1 and CDR2 sequences are SGHTA and FQGNSA. The CDR3 runs to 15 residues. V was clipped by 6 bases and J by 10 bases; unmatched bases: 10. CDR3 sequence reads: CASSMGQGWGSPLHF. The CDR3 nucleotides read TGTGCCAGCAGTATGGGACAGGGATGGGGGTCACCCCTCCACTTT.

This clonotype was recorded a few times. The chain's CDR3 is CASRTGDEQYF. Written as DNA, the CDR3 is TGTGCCAGCCGAACAGGGGACGAGCAGTACTTC. This chain uses TRBV6-5 with TRBJ2-7, with 7 bases matching TRBD1. With 8 bases clipped from V and 5 bases from J, the junction kept 3 bases outside the gene matches. This CDR3 is 11 amino acids long. The germline V gene has CDR1 MNHEY and CDR2 SVGAGI.

This clonotype was counted only a few times. The chain is built from TRBV6-5 and TRBJ1-2, with D perhaps TRBD1 (6 bases). The CDR3 sequence is 15 residues long. The V end was cut by 0 bases, the J end by 10 bases, with 18 bases between. Germline CDR1 reads MNHEY; CDR2 reads SVGAGI. For the CDR3, the DNA is TGTGCCAGCAGTTACTCGAACTCAGGGGTCCGGGACTACACCTTC. It codes for CASSYSNSGVRDYTF.

This clonotype was observed a handful of times. The chain is built from TRBV11-2 and TRBJ2-3; D possibly corresponds to TRBD1 (6 bases). The CDR3 runs 16 residues. CDR1 and CDR2 from the germline V gene are SGHAT and FQNNGV. V lost 1 base and J lost 2, with 13 bases in between. The DNA of the CDR3 is TGTGCCAGCAGCTTAGGGGACACAACCCTCACAGATACGCAGTATTTT. Encoded protein: CASSLGDTTLTDTQYF.

This clonotype has only a few counts. CDR3 coding DNA: TGTGCCAGCAGTTCCGTTGGGGCCTCTACATACACTGAAGCTTTCTTT. Protein product: CASSSVGASTYTEAFF. The V call is TRBV6-5, the J call TRBJ1-1; possible D gene TRBD1, 5 bases. Deletions cut 4 bases from V and 3 bases from J, with 18 bases between. This CDR3 contains 16 residues. CDR1 is MNHEY, CDR2 SVGAGI, per germline.

V is TRBV7-9 and J is TRBJ1-1, with D maybe TRBD1 (5 bases). V was trimmed by 2 bases and J by 8 bases, leaving 18 bases between them. Per the germline V gene, CDR1 is SEHNR and CDR2 is FQNEAQ (reference sequence). The CDR3 is made up of 15 amino acids. The DNA of the CDR3 is TGTGCCAGCAGCTTACAGGGCTTGGGGAATCGAGAAGCTTTCTTT. This encodes CASSLQGLGNREAFF.

The chain links TRBV11-2 to TRBJ1-1; D is ambiguous. Germline V gene lookup returns CDR1 SGHAT and CDR2 FQNNGV. V lost 3 bases and J 6 bases, leaving 14 bases between the germline ends. The CDR3 sequence is 14 residues long. CDR3 sequence reads: CASSFLVKSAEAFF. CDR3 DNA sequence: TGTGCCAGCAGCTTTTTGGTTAAGTCCGCTGAAGCTTTCTTT.

This clonotype was picked up a small number of times. V gene TRBV7-8 combines with J gene TRBJ2-1; D might be TRBD2 (5 bases). The germline V gene has CDR1 SGHVS and CDR2 FQNEAQ. V lost 1 base and J lost 7, with 20 bases in between. CDR3 length equals 17 residues. In DNA, the CDR3 is TGTGCCAGCAGCTTAGGACGTCTGCGGGCGACCCGAAATGAGCAGTTCTTC. Translated, it gives CASSLGRLRATRNEQFF.

This clonotype showed up just a few times. This chain uses TRBV2 with TRBJ2-7, with 10 bases aligning to TRBD2. The germline V gene encodes CDR1 SNHLY and CDR2 FYNNEI. The CDR3 loop spans 15 amino acids. Trimming removed 2 bases from V and 2 bases from J; junction bases left unmatched: 3. The CDR3, as DNA: TGTGCCAGCAGTGAAATACTAGCGGGGCCCTACGAGCAGTACTTC. Translated, it gives CASSEILAGPYEQYF.

The chain links TRBV7-3 to TRBJ2-1; D is perhaps TRBD2 (5 bases). Trimming left V 5 bases short and J 0 bases short, with 17 bases between. The CDR3 sequence is 17 residues long. Per the germline V gene, CDR1 is SGHTA and CDR2 is FQGTGA. The CDR3 is CASSPRPLASSYNEQFF. DNA of the CDR3: TGTGCCAGCAGCCCCCGCCCCTTAGCGAGCTCCTACAATGAGCAGTTCTTC. Looking up the rest from reference TRBV7-3 and TRBJ2-1 gives the full variable domain: GAGVSQTPSNKVTEKGKYVELRCDPISGHTALYWYRQSLGQGPEFLIYFQGTGAADDSGLPNDRFFAVRPEGSVSTLKIQRTERGDSAVYLCASSPRPLASSYNEQFFGPGTRLTVL.

The chain joins TRBV2 to TRBJ2-1; TRBD2 agrees at 11 bases. CDR3 length equals 16 residues. J gave up 8 bases and V 1 base, and 7 bases lay outside the gene matches. Germline V gives CDR1 SNHLY, CDR2 FYNNEI. The CDR3 is CASSEGLAGFRDEQFF. In nucleotides, the CDR3 is TGTGCCAGCAGTGAAGGACTAGCGGGGTTCCGGGATGAGCAGTTCTTC.

The rearrangement joins TRBV7-3 to TRBJ2-4; D ambiguous. This CDR3 spans 13 amino acids. Germline loops: CDR1 SGHTA, CDR2 FQGTGA. Trimming removed 6 bases at V and 10 bases at J, with 16 bases between. CDR3 protein: CASSPSPSLIQYF. CDR3 bases: TGTGCCAGCAGTCCCTCCCCAAGTTTAATTCAGTACTTC.

This chain uses TRBV5-6 with TRBJ1-3; 7 bases agree with TRBD1. Germline loops: CDR1 SGHDT, CDR2 YYEEEE. The J segment lost 8 bases and the V segment lost 5 bases, leaving 16 bases of the junction unmatched. The CDR3 runs 16 residues. CDR3 nucleotides: TGTGCCAGCAGTCTCTCGGGACAGTTTGTCGGGGACACCATATATTTT. This encodes CASSLSGQFVGDTIYF.

The rearrangement uses TRBV28 and TRBJ2-1, with D perhaps TRBD1 or TRBD2 (5 bases each). CDR3 size: 14 residues. From germline, CDR1 is MDHEN and CDR2 SYDVKM. Trimming removed 5 bases from V and 12 bases from J, with 20 bases in between. CDR3 sequence reads: CASSPPGGVLWQFF. In DNA form, the CDR3 reads TGTGCCAGCAGTCCGCCTGGGGGAGTTTTGTGGCAGTTCTTC.

V and J are TRBV25-1 and TRBJ2-3; D is perhaps TRBD2 (5 bases). CDR1 is MGHDK, CDR2 SYGVNS, per germline. V lost 7 bases and J lost 8, with 22 bases in between. The length of the CDR3 is 15 residues. The CDR3 DNA follows: TGTGCCAGCACCCAGAGGGATCAACGAAGGACTACGCAGTATTTT. Its protein is CASTQRDQRRTTQYF.

This clonotype came up a few times. J is TRBJ2-7 and V is TRBV7-2, with D maybe TRBD1 (5 bases). Germline CDR1 is SGHTA and CDR2 is FQGNSA. The CDR3 covers 14 residues. Trimming removed 0 bases at V and 2 bases at J, with 8 bases between. The CDR3, as DNA: TGTGCCAGCAGCTTAGCACAGGCCACCTACGAGCAGTACTTC. Amino acids: CASSLAQATYEQYF.

This clonotype was observed a handful of times. The V gene is TRBV3-1, the J gene TRBJ2-1; D unresolved. The germline V gene encodes CDR1 LGHDT and CDR2 YNNKEL (reference sequence). V lost 0 bases to trimming and J lost 10 bases, with 7 bases between them. CDR3 length: 12 amino acids. This CDR3 is CASSQDSREQFF. As DNA, the CDR3 is TGTGCCAGCAGCCAAGATTCGAGGGAGCAGTTCTTC.

This clonotype was observed a handful of times. The CDR3 here is CASSQPAYNEQFF. As DNA, the CDR3 is TGTGCCAGCAGCCAGCCAGCCTACAATGAGCAGTTCTTC. This chain uses TRBV3-1 with TRBJ2-1, with D unclear. Germline CDR1 and CDR2: LGHDT and YNNKEL (reference sequence). Deletions cut 3 bases from V and 2 bases from J, with 5 bases between. The CDR3 has 13 amino acids.